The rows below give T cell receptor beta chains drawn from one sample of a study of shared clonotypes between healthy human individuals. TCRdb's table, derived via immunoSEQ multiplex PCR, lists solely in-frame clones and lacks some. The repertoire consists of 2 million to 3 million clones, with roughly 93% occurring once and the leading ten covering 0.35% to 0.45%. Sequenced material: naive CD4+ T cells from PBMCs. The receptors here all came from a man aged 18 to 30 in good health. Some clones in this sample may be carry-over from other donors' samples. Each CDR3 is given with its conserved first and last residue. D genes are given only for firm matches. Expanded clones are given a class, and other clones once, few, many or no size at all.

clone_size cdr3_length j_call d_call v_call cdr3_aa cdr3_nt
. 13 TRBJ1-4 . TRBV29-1 CSVGGILGEKLFF TGCAGCGTTGGTGGGATCCTAGGGGAAAAACTGTTTTTT
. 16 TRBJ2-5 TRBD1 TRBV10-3 CAISEPGQPNEETQYF TGTGCCATCAGTGAGCCGGGACAGCCCAATGAAGAGACCCAGTACTTC
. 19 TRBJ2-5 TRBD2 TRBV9 CASSVDGRLAGYGGETQYF TGTGCCAGCAGCGTAGACGGGAGGCTAGCGGGATATGGGGGGGAGACCCAGTACTTC
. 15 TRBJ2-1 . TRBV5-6 CASSFPNRPYNEQFF TGTGCCAGCAGCTTCCCCAATCGACCATACAATGAGCAGTTCTTC
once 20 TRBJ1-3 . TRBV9 CASSTVETSWGDYSGNTIYF TGTGCCAGCAGCACAGTAGAGACGAGTTGGGGGGACTACTCTGGAAACACCATATATTTT
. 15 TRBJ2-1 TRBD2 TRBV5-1 CASSLGLGSYNEQFF TGCGCCAGCAGCCTGGGACTAGGCTCCTACAATGAGCAGTTCTTC
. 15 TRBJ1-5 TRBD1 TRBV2 CASSGTGGRDQPQHF TGTGCCAGCAGTGGGACAGGGGGTAGAGATCAGCCCCAGCATTTT
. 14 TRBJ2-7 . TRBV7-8 CASSLSRVSYEQYF TGTGCCAGCAGCTTAAGCAGGGTGAGCTACGAGCAGTACTTC
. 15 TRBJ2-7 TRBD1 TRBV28 CASSDPGTGGSEQYF TGTGCCAGCAGTGACCCAGGGACAGGGGGAAGCGAGCAGTACTTC
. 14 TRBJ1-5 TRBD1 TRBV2 CASSFGTANQPQHF TGTGCCAGCAGTTTTGGGACAGCTAATCAGCCCCAGCATTTT
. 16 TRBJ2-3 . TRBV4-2 CASSRGTTSSTDTQYF TGTGCCAGCAGCCGAGGGACCACCTCTAGCACAGATACGCAGTATTTT
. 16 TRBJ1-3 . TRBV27 CASSPSVGVAGNTIYF TGTGCCAGCAGTCCCTCCGTGGGGGTCGCTGGAAACACCATATATTTT
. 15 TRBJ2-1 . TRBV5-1 CASSEGGVIYNEQFF TGCGCCAGCAGCGAGGGGGGAGTCATCTACAATGAGCAGTTCTTC
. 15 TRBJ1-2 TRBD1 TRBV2 CASSRDRGPDYGYTF TGTGCCAGCAGTAGAGACAGGGGGCCAGACTATGGCTACACCTTC
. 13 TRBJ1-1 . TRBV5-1 CASSFGRNTEAFF TGCGCCAGCAGCTTCGGGAGGAACACTGAAGCTTTCTTT
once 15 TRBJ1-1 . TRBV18 CASSPAAGYDTEAFF TGTGCCAGCTCACCAGCAGCGGGTTACGACACTGAAGCTTTCTTT
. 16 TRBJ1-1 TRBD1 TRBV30 CAWRVAGGRTNTEAFF TGTGCCTGGAGGGTCGCAGGGGGACGCACGAACACTGAAGCTTTCTTT
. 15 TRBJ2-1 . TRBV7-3 CASSLTRDPYNEQFF TGTGCCAGCAGCTTAACGCGGGACCCCTACAATGAGCAGTTCTTC
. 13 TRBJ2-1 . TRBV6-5 CASRLRSRNEQFF TGTGCCAGCAGACTACGTAGCAGGAATGAGCAGTTCTTC
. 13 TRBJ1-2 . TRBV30 CAWVSGENYGYTF TGTGCCTGGGTCTCAGGGGAGAACTATGGCTACACCTTC
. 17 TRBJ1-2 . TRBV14 CASSQRGEGPRNYGYTF TGTGCCAGCAGCCAACGCGGGGAGGGGCCGAGGAACTATGGCTACACCTTC
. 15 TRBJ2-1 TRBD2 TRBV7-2 CASSPNLAGGNEQFF TGTGCCAGCAGCCCGAATCTAGCGGGAGGGAATGAGCAGTTCTTC
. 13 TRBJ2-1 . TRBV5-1 CASSSSGGDEQFF TGCGCCAGCAGCTCGTCAGGCGGCGATGAGCAGTTCTTC
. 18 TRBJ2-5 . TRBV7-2 CASSFPSGALARQETQYF TGTGCCAGCAGCTTTCCTTCGGGGGCGCTCGCTCGCCAAGAGACCCAGTACTTC
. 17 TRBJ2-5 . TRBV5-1 CASSSKTPRGYQETQYF TGCGCCAGCAGCTCGAAAACCCCTCGGGGGTACCAAGAGACCCAGTACTTC
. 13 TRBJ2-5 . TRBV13 CASSLGAQETQYF TGTGCCAGCAGCTTGGGTGCCCAAGAGACCCAGTACTTC
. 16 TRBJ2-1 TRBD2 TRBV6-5 CASSYSGTSGRREQFF TGTGCCAGCAGTTACTCGGGGACTAGCGGGAGAAGGGAGCAGTTCTTC
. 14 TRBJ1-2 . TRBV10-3 CAISPEGTAYGYTF TGTGCCATCAGCCCCGAGGGGACGGCCTATGGCTACACCTTC
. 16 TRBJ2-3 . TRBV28 CASSRGGGGLTDTQYF TGTGCCAGCAGTCGAGGGGGAGGGGGCTTGACAGATACGCAGTATTTT
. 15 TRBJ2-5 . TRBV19 CASSIVHPPGETQYF TGTGCCAGTAGTATAGTTCACCCGCCCGGAGAGACCCAGTACTTC
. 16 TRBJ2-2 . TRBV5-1 CASSLEGPGGHGELFF TGCGCCAGCAGCTTGGAAGGGCCCGGAGGGCACGGGGAGCTGTTTTTT
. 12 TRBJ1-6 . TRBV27 CASSLPNSPLHF TGTGCCAGCAGTTTGCCTAATTCACCCCTCCACTTT
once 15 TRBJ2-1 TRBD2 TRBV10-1 CASSGSNIPYNEQFF TGCGCCAGTAGCGGGAGTAATATACCCTACAATGAGCAGTTCTTC
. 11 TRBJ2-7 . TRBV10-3 CAISITNEQYF TGTGCCATCAGCATTACCAACGAGCAGTACTTC
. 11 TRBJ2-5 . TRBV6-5 CASSQGETQYF TGTGCCAGCAGTCAAGGGGAGACCCAGTACTTC
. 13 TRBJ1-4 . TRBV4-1 CASSRLNNEKLFF TGCGCCAGCAGCCGGCTAAATAATGAAAAACTGTTTTTT
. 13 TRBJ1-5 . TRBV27 CASSLFRNQPQHF TGTGCCAGCAGTTTATTTCGCAATCAGCCCCAGCATTTT
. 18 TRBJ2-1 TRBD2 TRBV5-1 CASRGLAGGQSSYNEQFF TGCGCCAGCCGGGGACTAGCGGGAGGACAGAGCTCCTACAATGAGCAGTTCTTC
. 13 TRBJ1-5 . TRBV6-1 CASSVRANQPQHF TGTGCCAGCAGTGTCAGGGCTAATCAGCCCCAGCATTTT
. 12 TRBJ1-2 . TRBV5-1 CASSLPNNGYTF TGCGCCAGCAGCCTACCTAATAATGGCTACACCTTC
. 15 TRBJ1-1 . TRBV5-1 CASSPQGTDGTEAFF TGCGCCAGCAGCCCACAGGGTACAGATGGAACTGAAGCTTTCTTT
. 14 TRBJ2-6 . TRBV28 CASSAGTGANVLTF TGTGCCAGCAGTGCAGGTACTGGGGCCAACGTCCTGACTTTC
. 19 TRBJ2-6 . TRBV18 CASSLTGRRSGTGANVLTF TGTGCCAGCTCACTCACAGGGCGCCGGTCGGGCACTGGGGCCAACGTCCTGACTTTC
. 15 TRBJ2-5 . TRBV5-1 CASSFGQPPRETQYF TGCGCCAGCAGCTTCGGTCAGCCTCCGAGAGAGACCCAGTACTTC
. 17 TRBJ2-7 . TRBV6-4 CASSDCFIGPVQYEQYF TGTGCCAGCAGTGACTGCTTTATCGGGCCAGTCCAATACGAGCAGTACTTC
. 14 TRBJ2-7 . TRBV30 CAWSQGGRDGEQYF TGTGCCTGGTCCCAAGGGGGGCGGGACGGCGAGCAGTACTTC
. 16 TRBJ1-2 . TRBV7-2 CASSLISRGFNYGYTF TGTGCCAGCAGCCTGATAAGTAGGGGGTTCAACTATGGCTACACCTTC
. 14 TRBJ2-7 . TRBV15 CATSRDLGGAEQYF TGTGCCACCAGCAGAGATCTGGGGGGAGCCGAGCAGTACTTC
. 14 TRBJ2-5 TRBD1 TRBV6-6 CASSRTGAQETQYF TGTGCCAGCAGTAGGACAGGGGCTCAAGAGACCCAGTACTTC
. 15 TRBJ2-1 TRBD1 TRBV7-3 CASSLMGQDNNEQFF TGTGCCAGCAGCTTAATGGGACAGGACAACAATGAGCAGTTCTTC
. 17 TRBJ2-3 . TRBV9 CASSVGGTAISTDTQYF TGTGCCAGCAGCGTAGGAGGGACTGCGATTAGCACAGATACGCAGTATTTT
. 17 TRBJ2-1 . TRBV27 CASSPEPLFRSYNEQFF TGTGCCAGTTCCCCAGAGCCCCTTTTTAGGTCCTACAATGAGCAGTTCTTC
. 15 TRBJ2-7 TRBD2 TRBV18 CASSLGLAGLNEQYF TGTGCCAGCTCACTGGGACTAGCGGGACTTAACGAGCAGTACTTC